This record covers a single T cell receptor beta chain. Its cognate antigen is unknown. This sample is drawn from a study of cytomegalovirus exposure and HLA in healthy donors. Whole-study findings and limits: An analysis done earlier found most TCR beta V segments productive about 87% or about 30% of the time. Later on, an analysis showed TCR association rates differing by HLA locus, with DRB1 the most and HLA-C the fewest.

Primers for the PCR totalled 60 Vbeta and 13 Jbeta. Using immunoSEQ multiplex PCR, the repertoire was profiled, and TCRdb retains in-frame clones only, with some absent. The sample consists of roughly 140,000 clones, about two thirds of them appearing once. The TCR sequence derives from a man aged 60 to 69 in good health and CMV-seronegative. The sample comprised PBMCs.

The DNA of the CDR3 is TGTGCCAGCAGCCAAGATTCAAGGGACAACGAGCAGTACTTC. It specifies CASSQDSRDNEQYF. V is TRBV4-2 and J is TRBJ2-7, with a weak D call TRBD1 (6 bases). The V end was cut by 0 bases, the J end by 5 bases, with 11 bases between. The V gene's germline CDR1 is LGHNA and CDR2 YNFKEQ. This CDR3 has 14 residues.